Each of the 28 T cell receptor beta chains below was sequenced from the same sample in a study of regulatory T cells in long-lasting Graves disease. The sample's time point: newly diagnosed GD, antithyroid drugs for less than 3 months. RNA extracted from PBMCs served as the sequencing template. In building TCR beta libraries, iRepertoire HTBI primers were used together with Arm-PCR of CDR3 regions. MiXCR was run by TCRdb on the multiplex PCR reads, yielding one entry per CDR3 protein. The sample carries about 460,000 distinct CDR3 sequences, 12% to 15% recorded once. This sample was shared with a second study, whose subject was T cells in Graves' hyperthyroidism and ophthalmopathy.

Specimen: peripheral blood mononuclear cells (PBMCs), collected at new diagnosis, from a patient treated with antithyroid drugs. The source is a woman between 50 and 59 years old with Graves disease.

Ten or more counts support this clonotype. The rearrangement uses TRBV28 and TRBJ2-7; D gene unclear. CDR1 is MDHEN, CDR2 SYDVKM, per germline. V lost 1 base and J lost 2, with 6 bases in between. The CDR3 runs to 13 residues. The CDR3, as DNA: TGTGCCAGCAGTTTATCAGCCACCTACGAGCAGTACTTC. Protein product: CASSLSATYEQYF.

The chain combines TRBV5-1 with TRBJ1-4; TRBD1 agrees at 7 bases. J gave up 8 bases and V 4 bases, and 8 bases lay outside the gene matches. The CDR3 extends over 14 amino acids. In germline, CDR1 is SGHRS, CDR2 YFSETQ. The DNA of the CDR3 is TGCGCCAGCAGCCGACAGGGTGAGGAAGAAAAACTGTTTTTT. As protein: CASSRQGEEEKLFF.

In this sample, this clonotype turned up many times. V usage is TRBV9 and J usage is TRBJ2-1, with TRBD2 matching 9 bases. Germline V gives CDR1 SGDLS, CDR2 YYNGEE. This CDR3 has 14 amino acids. V shed 3 bases, J shed 4 bases, and the junction held 2 bases outside the gene matches. DNA of the CDR3: TGTGCCAGCAGCGAGACTAGCGGTTACAATGAGCAGTTCTTC. It specifies CASSETSGYNEQFF. The complete variable domain, with remaining parts taken from reference TRBV9 and TRBJ2-1, reads DSGVTQTPKHLITATGQRVTLRCSPRSGDLSVYWYQQSLDQGLQFLIQYYNGEERAKGNILERFSAQQFPDLHSELNLSSLELGDSALYFCASSETSGYNEQFFGPGTRLTVL.

Ten or more counts support this clonotype. J is TRBJ1-1 and V is TRBV12-3 or TRBV12-4; no definite D call. V was shortened by 7 bases and J by 1 base, with 25 bases between the two germline ends. The CDR3 length is 18 residues. CDR3 nucleotide sequence: TGTGCCAGCACCCTTCCCTGGGGTCTCAGAGGCCCGAACACTGAAGCTTTCTTT. It yields the protein CASTLPWGLRGPNTEAFF.

This clonotype was observed at least ten times. J is TRBJ2-1 and V is TRBV11-2; 7 bases map to TRBD2. The trim removed 5 bases at V and 5 bases at J, leaving 9 bases unmatched. The CDR3 runs 15 residues. CDR1 SGHAT and CDR2 FQNNGV come from the germline V gene. CDR3 in amino acids: CASSHTTGGNNEQFF. Here the CDR3 DNA reads TGTGCCAGCAGCCACACTACCGGGGGGAACAATGAGCAGTTCTTC.

This clonotype was seen repeatedly, ten times or more. This chain connects TRBV28 to TRBJ1-5, with 7 bases that match TRBD1. Trimming cost V 5 bases and J 8 bases; bases outside gene matches: 9. The CDR3 sequence is 14 residues long. Germline V CDR1 and CDR2: MDHEN, SYDVKM. The CDR3, as DNA: TGTGCCAGCAGTCCCCAAGGGGGCGTAGAGCCCCAGCATTTT. Protein product: CASSPQGGVEPQHF.

The CDR3 sequence is CASSPPAGRSSYEQYF. The DNA of the CDR3 is TGTGCCAGCAGCCCCCCTGCGGGGAGGAGCTCCTACGAGCAGTACTTC. This chain joins TRBV7-9 and TRBJ2-7; TRBD2 might be the D (6 bases). Trimming took 5 bases from V and 0 from J, leaving 17 bases between them. Germline V gene data show CDR1 as SEHNR and CDR2 as FQNEAQ (reference sequence). This CDR3 contains 16 residues.

The chain employs TRBV10-3 and TRBJ1-4; TRBD1 matches at 12 bases. Trimming took 6 bases from V and 1 from J; bases not matched to a gene: 6. The CDR3 has 17 amino acids. Per germline, CDR1 ENHRY and CDR2 SYGVKD. CDR3 DNA sequence: TGTGCCATCAGAGCCGGGACAGGGGGCATAACTAATGAAAAACTGTTTTTT. Its translation: CAIRAGTGGITNEKLFF.

Ten or more counts support this clonotype. The gene calls are TRBV3-1 and TRBJ2-1, with TRBD2 matching 14 bases. The V gene's germline CDR1 is LGHDT and CDR2 YNNKEL (reference sequence). The CDR3 contains 16 residues. V was clipped by 1 base and J by 9 bases; unmatched bases: 5. The CDR3 is CASSQAGLAGVIEQFF. For the CDR3, the DNA is TGTGCCAGCAGCCAAGCGGGACTAGCGGGAGTAATTGAGCAGTTCTTC.

Many counts were recorded for this clonotype. This chain joins TRBV11-2 and TRBJ2-7, with 8 bases aligning to TRBD2. This CDR3 has 14 residues. Germline values: CDR1 SGHAT, CDR2 FQNNGV. Unmatched junction bases numbered 6, after V lost 5 bases and J lost 3 bases. The CDR3 DNA reads TGTGCCAGCAGCCCGCTTAGCGGGGACTACGAGCAGTACTTC. Its translation is CASSPLSGDYEQYF.

In this sample, this clonotype turned up many times. This rearrangement joins TRBV29-1 to TRBJ2-7, with D unresolved. CDR1 and CDR2 (germline): SQVTM, ANQGSEA. With 4 bases removed from V and 2 bases from J, the gap between germline ends came to 15 bases. The CDR3 runs 14 residues. The CDR3 spells CSVAKVVGPYEQYF. CDR3 bases: TGCAGCGTTGCTAAGGTGGTAGGTCCCTACGAGCAGTACTTC.

This clonotype was found many times. The gene calls are TRBV6-5 and TRBJ2-7; D is perhaps TRBD1 (6 bases). The CDR3 is 14 amino acids. V was clipped by 0 bases and J by 2 bases, with 8 bases between them. Germline CDR1 and CDR2: MNHEY and SVGAGI. The DNA of the CDR3 is TGTGCCAGCAGTTACTCGGGGGCTACCTACGAGCAGTACTTC. This translates into CASSYSGATYEQYF.

This clonotype was counted ten times or more. Germline and junction disagree at one end, which may indicate a read error. The chain couples TRBV2 to TRBJ1-1, with D unresolved. Per the germline V gene, CDR1 is SNHLY and CDR2 is FYNNEI. This CDR3 has 13 residues. The CDR3 protein is CASSKATNTEAFF. CDR3 DNA sequence: TGTGCCAGCAGTAAAGCAACGAACACTGAAGCTTTCTTT.

This clonotype has ten or more counts. This chain connects TRBV4-1 to TRBJ2-2; no reliable D call. Germline CDR1 MGHRA, CDR2 YSYEKL. This CDR3 is 14 amino acids long. V dropped 1 base and J dropped 7 bases, with 10 bases sitting between them. CDR3 nucleotide sequence: TGCGCCAGCAGCCAAGCCCAATCAAGCGGGGAGCTGTTTTTT. Its translation is CASSQAQSSGELFF.

The chain links TRBV19 to TRBJ2-1, with TRBD1 identical over 10 bases. CDR3 length: 13 amino acids. The ends lost 3 bases at V and 9 bases at J; junction bases unmatched: 2. The germline V gene has CDR1 LNHDA and CDR2 SQIVND (reference sequence). The CDR3 reads CASSIGQGVEQFF. The CDR3 region has the DNA TGTGCCAGTAGTATCGGACAGGGGGTTGAGCAGTTCTTC.

The rearrangement links TRBV6-1 to TRBJ2-3; 7 nucleotides align to TRBD1. Per the germline V gene, CDR1 is MNHNS and CDR2 is SASEGT. V dropped 8 bases and J dropped 1; count of bases not matched to a gene: 12. The CDR3 has 16 residues. CDR3 nucleotides: TGTGCCAGCGACCTTGAGGGGGCCGGAGGCACAGATACGCAGTATTTT. It is translated as CASDLEGAGGTDTQYF.

The sample holds a few counts of this clonotype. V is TRBV5-1 and J is TRBJ1-5; TRBD1 is a possible D gene (5 bases). Trimming shortened V by 5 bases and J by 4 bases, and 16 bases separated the two germline ends. Germline CDR1 and CDR2: SGHRS and YFSETQ. The length of the CDR3 is 15 residues. The CDR3 DNA reads as TGCGCCAGCAGGGTTAATCCAGGGATGAATCAGCCCCAGCATTTT. It is translated as CASRVNPGMNQPQHF.

This clonotype appeared many times. The V and J genes are TRBV2 and TRBJ1-5, with 9 bases matching TRBD1. The V gene's germline CDR1 is SNHLY and CDR2 FYNNEI. This CDR3 contains 15 residues. J lost 1 base, V lost 5 bases, and 3 bases had no gene match. CDR3 bases: TGTGCCAGCAGTAACGGACAGGGGAGCAATCAGCCCCAGCATTTT. It codes for CASSNGQGSNQPQHF.

Many counts were recorded for this clonotype. J is TRBJ2-2 and V is TRBV6-5, with 7 bases aligning to TRBD1. The junction had 2 bases not matched to a gene; V was cut back by 2 bases and J by 5 bases. Germline values: CDR1 MNHEY, CDR2 SVGAGI. This CDR3 comprises 14 residues. Here the CDR3 reads CASSYLQGTGELFF. In nucleotides, the CDR3 is TGTGCCAGCAGTTACCTACAGGGGACCGGGGAGCTGTTTTTT.

This clonotype was detected many times. The chain is built from TRBV7-9 and TRBJ2-1, with TRBD1 identical over 8 bases. From germline, CDR1 is SEHNR and CDR2 FQNEAQ (reference sequence). Trimming took 2 bases from V and 4 from J; bases not matched to a gene: 7. This CDR3 is built from 16 residues. This CDR3 reads CASSLTDRVQYNEQFF. Here the CDR3 DNA reads TGTGCCAGCAGCTTAACGGACAGGGTCCAGTACAATGAGCAGTTCTTC. Combining the CDR3 with reference TRBV7-9 and TRBJ2-1 gives the whole variable domain DTGVSQNPRHKITKRGQNVTFRCDPISEHNRLYWYRQTLGQGPEFLTYFQNEAQLEKSRLLSDRFSAERPKGSFSTLEIQRTEQGDSAMYLCASSLTDRVQYNEQFFGPGTRLTVL.

This clonotype was picked up many times. This chain joins TRBV3-1 and TRBJ2-7; tentative D call: TRBD2 (6 bases). The germline CDR1 and CDR2 sequences are LGHDT and YNNKEL (reference sequence). The CDR3 length is 15 residues. Between the trimmed V and J ends, which lost 6 bases and 1 base, there was a span of 16 bases. In DNA form, the CDR3 reads TGTGCCAGCAGTCCTAGCGAGGTCGGGTCCTACGAGCAGTACTTC. As protein: CASSPSEVGSYEQYF.

The rearrangement uses TRBV5-1 and TRBJ2-3, with 9 bases identical to TRBD1. CDR1 and CDR2 (germline): SGHRS, YFSETQ. The CDR3 loop spans 14 amino acids. J gave up 3 bases and V 4 bases, and 3 bases lay outside the gene matches. This chain's CDR3 is CASSGGTGTDTQYF. Here the CDR3 DNA reads TGCGCCAGCAGCGGGGGGACAGGGACAGATACGCAGTATTTT.

This clonotype has only one observation. The J gene is TRBJ2-1, the V gene TRBV29-1, with 9 bases fitting TRBD2. Germline CDR1 reads SQVTM; CDR2 reads ANQGSEA. Trimming removed 7 bases from V and 4 bases from J; junction bases left unmatched: 8. The CDR3 runs to 14 residues. CDR3 amino acids: CSAPTSGPYNEQFF. DNA of the CDR3: TGCAGCGCACCGACTAGCGGACCGTACAATGAGCAGTTCTTC.

As DNA, the CDR3 is TGTGCCAGTAGCGCAGGGGGGGAGCTGTTTTTT. It encodes CASSAGGELFF. The rearrangement uses TRBV19 and TRBJ2-2; D may be TRBD1 (5 bases). Germline loops: CDR1 LNHDA, CDR2 SQIVND (reference sequence). The V end lost 6 bases, the J end lost 8 bases, and 7 bases lay between the germline ends. There are 11 residues in the CDR3.

The chain links TRBV6-2 or TRBV6-3 to TRBJ2-5; D uncertain. Germline CDR1 and CDR2: MNHEY and SVGEGT. Trimming took off 6 bases at V and 9 bases at J, with 14 bases between the two ends. There are 12 residues in the CDR3. The chain's CDR3 is CASRDVYSAQYF. In DNA form, the CDR3 reads TGTGCCAGCAGGGACGTTTATAGTGCCCAGTACTTC.

This clonotype was counted between two and nine times. This CDR3 is missing its conserved last phenylalanine or tryptophan, likely due to a read error. The chain couples TRBV28 to TRBJ1-1; D is uncertain. Germline CDR1 and CDR2: MDHEN and SYDVKM. This CDR3 spans 12 amino acids. Deletions cut 3 bases from V and 10 bases from J, with 12 bases between. Written as DNA, the CDR3 is TGTGCCAGCAGTTTGTTGCTCGGGGTAGCTTTCCTT. This sequence encodes CASSLLLGVAFL.

This clonotype was observed a handful of times. This sequence joins TRBV12-3 or TRBV12-4 and TRBJ2-7; D uncertain. The CDR3 runs to 12 residues. V shed 6 bases and J shed 2 bases, with 8 bases lying between them. The DNA of the CDR3 is TGTGCCAGCAGCCAAAGACCCTACGAGCAGTACTTC. Translation: CASSQRPYEQYF.

The rearrangement joins TRBV4-1 to TRBJ1-1; D unresolved. CDR1 MGHRA and CDR2 YSYEKL come from the germline V gene. CDR3 length: 15 residues. V was pared by 2 bases and J by 0 bases, with 10 bases between. This chain's CDR3 is CASSQSTKMNTEAFF. The DNA of the CDR3 is TGCGCCAGCAGCCAAAGTACAAAGATGAACACTGAAGCTTTCTTT.